This T cell receptor (beta chain) was sequenced during a study of identical twins. Findings and limits, study-wide: Findings depended on cross-sectional statistics rather than tracking the same donors. Cord blood beta clonotypes present at high abundance carried fewer insertions; no such pattern appeared in memory repertoires.

Template switching, a step in the protocol, added a universal primer site, and cDNA carried unique molecular identifiers. TCRdb called the 5' RACE reads again in MiXCR, with one record for every CDR3 protein. Of hundreds of thousands of distinct CDR3 sequences listed, approximately 13% were seen once; the top ten hold under 2%. As to this clonotype: Its antigen is unidentified.

The same sample was also studied in work on yellow fever vaccine responses in identical twins. That source reports: Reportedly, the T cell response mounted by twins to vaccine seemed partly convergent, partly personalized.

Sequencing was carried out using PBMCs. This sequence was found in a woman aged 18-29 years in good health.

The CDR3 sequence: CASSETQSLSNEQFF. The CDR3 bases are TGTGCCAGTTCGGAAACTCAATCCCTGTCCAATGAGCAGTTCTTC. The chain joins TRBV18 to TRBJ2-1; D is undetermined. V was shortened by 9 bases and J by 6 bases, with 21 bases between the two germline ends. CDR1 and CDR2 (germline): KGHSH, LQKENI. The CDR3 extends over 15 amino acids.